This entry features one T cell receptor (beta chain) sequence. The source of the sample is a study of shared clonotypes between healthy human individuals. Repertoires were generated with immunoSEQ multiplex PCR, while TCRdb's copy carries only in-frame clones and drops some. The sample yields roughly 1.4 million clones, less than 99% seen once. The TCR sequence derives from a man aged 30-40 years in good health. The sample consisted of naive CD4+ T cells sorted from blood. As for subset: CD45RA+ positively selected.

CDR3 DNA sequence: TGTGCCAGCAGTGAACGCAGTTCGTTGACCCAGTACTTC. This gives the protein CASSERSSLTQYF. The chain has TRBV6-1 and TRBJ2-5; D is unclear. The CDR3 is 13 residues long. Germline assignment: CDR1 MNHNS and CDR2 SASEGT. Deletions cut 2 bases from V and 7 bases from J, with 11 bases between.